This passage covers 16 T cell receptor beta chains from one sample sequenced in a study of glioma-infiltrating T cells. TCR alpha and beta CDR3 regions were amplified from RNA using iRepertoire nested multiplex PCR. From the multiplex PCR reads, TCRdb called clonotypes with MiXCR, one entry per CDR3 protein. The table shows about 190,000 distinct CDR3 sequences, with 32% occurring only once. Material for sequencing was glioma tissue, nonneoplastic brain tissue, or PBMCs (not recorded which). The receptors were sampled from a human donor with low-grade glioma or glioblastoma, undergoing nonglioma brain surgery, or in good health (not recorded which).

As for this clonotype: A much larger clone lies one base from this, so it may be a read error. The V and J genes are TRBV6-6 and TRBJ2-2; 7 bases align to TRBD1. The CDR3 contains 19 residues. The junction had 13 bases not matched to a gene; V was cut back by 0 bases and J by 3 bases. CDR1 and CDR2 (germline): MNHNY, SVGAGI (reference sequence). For the CDR3, the DNA is TGTGCCAGCAGTTACTCGAGGCTCCAAGGGACAGTAGACACCGGGGAGCTGTTTTTT. Translating it yields CASSYSRLQGTVDTGELFF.

This clonotype was counted many times. This chain uses TRBV6-1 with TRBJ2-5, with D perhaps matching TRBD2 (6 bases). This CDR3 spans 15 amino acids. V lost 5 bases and J 1 base, leaving 14 bases between the germline ends. Germline V gene sequence: CDR1 MNHNS, CDR2 SASEGT. CDR3 loop: CASSRSRDFQETQYF. The CDR3 DNA follows: TGTGCCAGCAGTAGATCCAGGGACTTCCAAGAGACCCAGTACTTC.

The chain joins TRBV20-1 to TRBJ2-7; 14 bases fit TRBD2. The CDR3 is made up of 20 amino acids. Per germline, CDR1 DFQATT and CDR2 SNEGSKA (reference sequence). Trimming cost V 0 bases and J 3 bases; bases outside gene matches: 16. Here the CDR3 DNA reads TGCAGTGCTAGAGATGGGGCGAGACTAGCGGGAGGGCCGTCCCACTACGAGCAGTACTTC. Residues: CSARDGARLAGGPSHYEQYF.

This clonotype was found many times. CDR3 loop: CASSSFLTSGKGTQYF. CDR3 nucleotides: TGTGCCAGCAGTTCTTTCCTGACTAGCGGAAAGGGGACCCAGTACTTC. This sequence joins TRBV6-2 or TRBV6-3 and TRBJ2-5, with 9 bases lining up with TRBD2. The trim removed 4 bases at V and 7 bases at J, leaving 13 bases unmatched. The CDR3 is 16 amino acids. Germline CDR1 is MNHEY and CDR2 is SVGEGT.

Ten or more counts support this clonotype. V is TRBV12-3 or TRBV12-4 and J is TRBJ1-2; D perhaps matches TRBD1 (5 bases). This CDR3 region has 12 residues. V lost 5 bases, J lost 5 bases, and 9 bases lay in between. The CDR3 region is CASSGGTYGYTF. CDR3 bases: TGTGCCAGCAGTGGGGGAACTTATGGCTACACCTTC.

This clonotype was seen many times. The chain carries TRBV4-2 and TRBJ2-5; D not certain. This CDR3 spans 11 amino acids. Germline-derived CDR1 and CDR2 are LGHNA and YNFKEQ. The V end was cut by 0 bases, the J end by 6 bases, with 2 bases between. CDR3 amino acids: CASSQDQTQYF. The CDR3 nucleotides read TGTGCCAGCAGCCAAGATCAGACCCAGTACTTC.

The CDR3 sequence is CASSQTWGQPGYTF. The CDR3 DNA reads as TGTGCCAGCAGCCAAACGTGGGGGCAACCTGGCTACACCTTC. The rearrangement links TRBV4-2 to TRBJ1-2, with D perhaps TRBD1 (6 bases). CDR1 is LGHNA, CDR2 YNFKEQ, per germline. Trimming pared 2 bases from V and 7 bases from J, leaving 14 bases between. CDR3 length: 14 residues.

This rearrangement joins TRBV7-9 to TRBJ2-7; D might be TRBD1 (6 bases). V lost 4 bases, J lost 0 bases, and 16 bases lay in between. Germline V lookup: CDR1 SEHNR, CDR2 FQNEAQ (reference sequence). CDR3 length: 16 residues. CDR3 loop: CASSSSRDTNSYEQYF. CDR3 DNA sequence: TGTGCCAGCAGCTCCAGCCGGGACACGAACTCCTACGAGCAGTACTTC.

This clonotype has a count of ten or more. The chain has TRBV6-2 or TRBV6-3 and TRBJ2-1; tentative D call: TRBD1 (6 bases). The CDR3 is 15 amino acids. Trimming took off 9 bases at V and 2 bases at J, with 17 bases between the two ends. CDR1 is MNHEY, CDR2 SVGEGT, per germline. Here the CDR3 reads CASVPGHSTYNEQFF. As DNA, the CDR3 is TGTGCCAGTGTTCCGGGACATTCAACCTACAATGAGCAGTTCTTC.

The genes are TRBV7-9 and TRBJ2-1, with 10 bases identical to TRBD2. V lost 5 bases and J lost 5; bases outside the gene matches: 9. The CDR3 totals 16 residues. CDR1 is SEHNR, CDR2 FQNEAQ, per germline (reference sequence). The DNA for the CDR3 is TGTGCCAGCAGCGTTTTAGCGGGAGGCAAAAACAATGAGCAGTTCTTC. This gives the protein CASSVLAGGKNNEQFF. The full variable domain, completed using reference TRBV7-9 and TRBJ2-1, is DTGVSQNPRHKITKRGQNVTFRCDPISEHNRLYWYRQTLGQGPEFLTYFQNEAQLEKSRLLSDRFSAERPKGSFSTLEIQRTEQGDSAMYLCASSVLAGGKNNEQFFGPGTRLTVL.

The CDR3 DNA reads as TGTGCCATCATGGGACAAAACTCTGGAAACACCATATATTTT. Translating it yields CAIMGQNSGNTIYF. The chain recombines TRBV10-3 with TRBJ1-3; D perhaps matches TRBD1 (6 bases). V lost 7 bases to trimming and J lost 0 bases, with 10 bases between them. CDR1 and CDR2 from the germline V gene are ENHRY and SYGVKD. This CDR3 is 14 amino acids long.

This clonotype has at least ten counts. The chain has TRBV28 and TRBJ2-2; tentatively, D is TRBD1 or TRBD2 (5 bases each). The CDR3 has 13 amino acids. Germline V CDR1 and CDR2: MDHEN, SYDVKM. V was clipped by 6 bases and J by 4 bases, with 9 bases between them. The CDR3 DNA follows: TGTGCCAGCAGGGGACCCAGCACCGGGGAGCTGTTTTTT. Its protein product is CASRGPSTGELFF.

The CDR3 region is CASSPWDRDYEQYF. The CDR3 bases are TGTGCCAGCAGCCCGTGGGACAGAGACTACGAGCAGTACTTC. The J gene is TRBJ2-7, the V gene TRBV7-6; 7 bases map to TRBD1. Germline values: CDR1 SGHVS, CDR2 FNYEAQ. With V trimmed by 5 bases and J by 3 bases, 7 bases remained unmatched. The CDR3 is 14 residues long. The full variable domain, rest sourced from reference TRBV7-6 and TRBJ2-7, is GAGVSQSPRYKVTKRGQDVALRCDPISGHVSLYWYRQALGQGPEFLTYFNYEAQQDKSGLPNDRFSAERPEGSISTLTIQRTEQRDSAMYRCASSPWDRDYEQYFGPGTRLTVT.

This chain links TRBV28 with TRBJ1-5; tentative D call: TRBD1 (5 bases). The V end was cut by 4 bases, the J end by 1 base, with 14 bases between. The CDR3 covers 16 residues. CDR1 is MDHEN, CDR2 SYDVKM, per germline. CDR3 nucleotides: TGTGCCAGCAGTTGGGGGGGGGGGGGGAGCAATCAGCCCCAGCATTTT. Amino acids: CASSWGGGGSNQPQHF.

This clonotype showed up many times. The chain is built from TRBV28 and TRBJ2-6; D uncertain. The germline CDR1 and CDR2 sequences are MDHEN and SYDVKM. CDR3 length equals 15 residues. V dropped 4 bases and J dropped 0 bases, with 7 bases sitting between them. The CDR3 sequence is CASSSHSSGANVLTF. The CDR3, as DNA: TGTGCCAGCAGTTCGCACAGCTCTGGGGCCAACGTCCTGACTTTC.

This clonotype was detected ten times or more. The V call is TRBV28, the J call TRBJ2-5; no reliable D call. The germline V gene has CDR1 MDHEN and CDR2 SYDVKM. The CDR3 extends over 14 amino acids. Between the trimmed V and J ends, which lost 3 bases and 4 bases, there was a span of 12 bases. The CDR3 sequence is CASSFASRPETQYF. The CDR3 DNA reads as TGTGCCAGCAGTTTTGCGTCGCGCCCAGAGACCCAGTACTTC. Full variable domain (remainder filled in from reference TRBV28 and TRBJ2-5): DVKVTQSSRYLVKRTGEKVFLECVQDMDHENMFWYRQDPGLGLRLIYFSYDVKMKEKGDIPEGYSVSREKKERFSLILESASTNQTSMYLCASSFASRPETQYFGPGTRLLVL.